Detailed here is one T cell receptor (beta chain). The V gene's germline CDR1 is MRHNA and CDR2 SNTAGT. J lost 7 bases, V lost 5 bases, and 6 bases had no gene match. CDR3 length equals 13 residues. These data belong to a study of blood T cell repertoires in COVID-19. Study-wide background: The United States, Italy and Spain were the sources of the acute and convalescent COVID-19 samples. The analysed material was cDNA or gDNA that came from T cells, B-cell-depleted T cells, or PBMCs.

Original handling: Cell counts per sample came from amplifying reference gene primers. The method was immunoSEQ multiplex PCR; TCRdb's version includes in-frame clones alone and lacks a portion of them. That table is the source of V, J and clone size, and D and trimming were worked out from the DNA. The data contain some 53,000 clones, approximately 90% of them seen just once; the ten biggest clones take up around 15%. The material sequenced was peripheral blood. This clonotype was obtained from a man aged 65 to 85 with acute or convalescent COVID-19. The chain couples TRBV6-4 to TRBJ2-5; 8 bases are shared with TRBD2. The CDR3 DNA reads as TGTGCCAGCAGTACGAGCGGGAGCGGGACCCAGTACTTC. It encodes CASSTSGSGTQYF.